One sample yielded the 6 T cell receptor beta chains listed below, sequenced in a study of blood T cell repertoires in COVID-19. The protocol was immunoSEQ multiplex PCR, while the TCRdb copy is restricted to in-frame clones and leaves out a portion. This sample has a few hundred thousand clones, with 84% found just once. The sample taken for sequencing was peripheral blood. Every receptor here comes from a woman of 80 years or more with COVID-19, enrolled during active disease.

This clone was found once. The chain recombines TRBV21-1 with TRBJ2-5; the table assigns TRBD2, which was not confirmed against the DNA. TRBV21-1 is deemed a pseudogene. The CDR3 is made up of 19 amino acids. CDR3 amino acids: CASSKARLAGVTWQETQYF. CDR3 nucleotides: TGTGCCAGCAGCAAAGCGCGACTAGCGGGGGTGACCTGGCAAGAGACCCAGTACTTC.

The chain couples TRBV6-5 to TRBJ1-3, with 8 bases aligning to TRBD1. V lost 4 bases and J lost 2; bases outside the gene matches: 4. CDR3 length equals 15 residues. The germline CDR1 and CDR2 sequences are MNHEY and SVGAGI. The CDR3 sequence: CASSSGQGTGNTIYF. The CDR3 DNA is TGTGCCAGCAGTTCCGGACAGGGAACTGGAAACACCATATATTTT.

The chain carries TRBV5-1 and TRBJ2-3; D may be TRBD2 (5 bases). Germline values: CDR1 SGHRS, CDR2 YFSETQ. The CDR3 runs to 18 residues. V dropped 1 base and J dropped 4 bases, with 22 bases sitting between them. The DNA for the CDR3 is TGCGCCAGCAGCTTGTCCCCACGAGGGAGTACCCAGGCAGATACGCAGTATTTT. It is translated as CASSLSPRGSTQADTQYF.

The gene calls are TRBV28 and TRBJ1-6, with 7 bases matching TRBD1. Germline assignment: CDR1 MDHEN and CDR2 SYDVKM. CDR3 length: 13 amino acids. DNA for the CDR3: TGTGCTAGTTTGGGACAGAATAATTCACCCCTCCACTTT. It specifies CASLGQNNSPLHF. Filled out from reference TRBV28 and TRBJ1-6, the complete variable domain reads DVKVTQSSRYLVKRTGEKVFLECVQDMDHENMFWYRQDPGLGLRLIYFSYDVKMKEKGDIPEGYSVSREKKERFSLILESASTNQTSMYLCASLGQNNSPLHFGNGTRLTVT.

The rearrangement uses TRBV24-1 and TRBJ1-2; D possibly corresponds to TRBD1 (6 bases). Trimming stripped 3 bases from V and 5 bases from J, with 12 bases between. This CDR3 is built from 14 residues. The germline V gene encodes CDR1 KGHDR and CDR2 SFDVKD. DNA of the CDR3: TGTGCCACCAGTGATCCGACAGGAAAGTATGGCTACACCTTC. Protein product: CATSDPTGKYGYTF.

The chain uses TRBV5-1 and TRBJ2-3, with 8 bases matching TRBD2. This CDR3 spans 16 amino acids. The trim removed 0 bases at V and 1 base at J, leaving 4 bases unmatched. Germline CDR1 reads SGHRS; CDR2 reads YFSETQ. CDR3 in DNA: TGCGCCAGCAGCTTGGAGGGTAGCGGGGGCACAGATACGCAGTATTTT. Its protein product is CASSLEGSGGTDTQYF.